What follows are 18 T cell receptor beta chains derived from one specimen sequenced in a study of shared clonotypes between healthy human individuals. TCRdb keeps only in-frame clones here, not all; method: immunoSEQ multiplex PCR. The sample holds a few million clones, roughly 90% seen once. Sequenced sample: naive CD4+ T cells from PBMCs. Sample subset: CD45RA+ positively selected. These receptors all come from a young man in good health. Some clones in this sample may be carry-over from other donors' samples.

V and J are TRBV4-2 and TRBJ2-1, with TRBD2 identical over 13 bases. Trimming took 1 base from V and 8 from J; bases not matched to a gene: 2. The CDR3 contains 15 residues. Germline CDR1 is LGHNA and CDR2 is YNFKEQ. CDR3: CASSQGGLAGYEQFF. The DNA for the CDR3 is TGTGCCAGCAGCCAAGGGGGACTAGCGGGATATGAGCAGTTCTTC.

Concerning this clone: Different DNA sequences within this sample yield the same CDR3. The chain uses TRBV6-5 and TRBJ1-4; D unclear. The germline V gene has CDR1 MNHEY and CDR2 SVGAGI. V was shortened by 0 bases and J by 5 bases, with 4 bases between the two germline ends. The CDR3 spans 13 residues. Written as DNA, the CDR3 is TGTGCCAGCAGTTACTCGGGAAATGAAAAACTGTTTTTT. Protein sequence: CASSYSGNEKLFF.

The chain has TRBV2 and TRBJ2-7; no firm D call. From germline, CDR1 is SNHLY and CDR2 FYNNEI. The CDR3 extends over 9 amino acids. V was shortened by 7 bases and J by 8 bases, with 6 bases between the two germline ends. The CDR3 is CASTAKQYF. DNA of the CDR3: TGTGCCAGCACGGCCAAGCAGTACTTC.

The gene calls are TRBV19 and TRBJ2-5; D may be TRBD1 (6 bases). CDR3 size: 14 residues. Trimming cost V 3 bases and J 2 bases, with 10 bases left between them. CDR1 is LNHDA and CDR2 is SQIVND in the germline V gene (reference sequence). The CDR3 DNA follows: TGTGCCAGTAGTATTGGGGGCAGTCAAGAGACCCAGTACTTC. It codes for CASSIGGSQETQYF.

The J gene is TRBJ1-2, the V gene TRBV28; weak D call: TRBD1 (6 bases). The V gene's germline CDR1 is MDHEN and CDR2 SYDVKM. The CDR3 totals 11 residues. V was clipped by 5 bases and J by 7 bases, with 8 bases between them. DNA for the CDR3: TGTGCCAGCAGTATCAGGGGTGGCTACACCTTC. Its protein product is CASSIRGGYTF.

V usage is TRBV6-1 and J usage is TRBJ2-4; D gene unclear. The germline CDR1 and CDR2 sequences are MNHNS and SASEGT. V dropped 6 bases and J dropped 0 bases, with 9 bases sitting between them. The CDR3 covers 14 residues. The DNA of the CDR3 is TGTGCCAGCAGGTCCGAGATAGCCAAAAACATTCAGTACTTC. This translates into CASRSEIAKNIQYF.

CDR3 nucleotide sequence: TGTGCCAGCAGCTCCCTCGGGGCAGGGAAAGCTAACTATGGCTACACCTTC. This sequence encodes CASSSLGAGKANYGYTF. The V and J genes are TRBV11-2 and TRBJ1-2, with D tentatively TRBD1 (5 bases). Germline CDR1 reads SGHAT; CDR2 reads FQNNGV. V lost 4 bases and J 0 bases, leaving 18 bases between the germline ends. The CDR3 has 17 residues.

The chain carries TRBV28 and TRBJ1-5; unclear D gene. This CDR3 is built from 15 residues. Per germline, CDR1 MDHEN and CDR2 SYDVKM. V was cut by 2 bases and J by 2 bases, with 10 bases left in between. CDR3 amino acids: CASSLPQQGNQPQHF. DNA of the CDR3: TGTGCCAGCAGTTTACCCCAGCAAGGCAATCAGCCCCAGCATTTT.

The chain joins TRBV28 to TRBJ2-5, with 7 bases aligning to TRBD2. CDR3 length: 16 residues. With V trimmed by 8 bases and J by 1 base, 13 bases remained unmatched. In germline, CDR1 is MDHEN, CDR2 SYDVKM. CDR3 protein: CASPPPLADAQETQYF. DNA for the CDR3: TGTGCCAGCCCCCCCCCGCTAGCGGACGCCCAAGAGACCCAGTACTTC.

CDR3 sequence reads: CASSESRGGAGEQYF. CDR3 in DNA: TGCGCCAGCAGTGAGTCCCGAGGGGGCGCGGGCGAGCAGTACTTC. The chain recombines TRBV10-1 with TRBJ2-7, with 7 bases matching TRBD1. CDR1 and CDR2 (germline): WNHNN, SYGVQD (reference sequence). V gave up 0 bases and J gave up 6 bases; unmatched junction bases: 8. CDR3 length: 15 residues.

This clone has more than one count but fewer than ten. V gene TRBV28 combines with J gene TRBJ2-3, with 8 bases matching TRBD2. CDR1 is MDHEN and CDR2 is SYDVKM in the germline V gene. The V segment lost 5 bases and the J segment 3 bases; nucleotides outside the gene matches: 7. The CDR3 extends over 15 amino acids. CDR3 bases: TGTGCCAGCAGTCCCTCGGGACTAGGTACAGATACGCAGTATTTT. Encoded protein: CASSPSGLGTDTQYF.

This chain joins TRBV2 and TRBJ2-7; 10 bases map to TRBD2. The V and J ends lost 11 bases and 1 base, in that order; junction bases with no gene match: 11. Looked up from germline, CDR1 is SNHLY and CDR2 is FYNNEI. This CDR3 has 15 amino acids. For the CDR3, the DNA is TGTGCCGGCCAAAAAAGCGGGAGGGTTTCCTACGAGCAGTACTTC. Residues: CAGQKSGRVSYEQYF.

The chain recombines TRBV19 with TRBJ2-2, with unresolved D. Germline loops: CDR1 LNHDA, CDR2 SQIVND (reference sequence). This CDR3 spans 13 amino acids. Trimming stripped 7 bases from V and 1 base from J, with 7 bases between. Written as DNA, the CDR3 is TGTGCCAGTAAGGAGAGGAACACCGGGGAGCTGTTTTTT. This codes for CASKERNTGELFF.

V is TRBV14 and J is TRBJ2-1; TRBD1 aligns across 7 bases. V lost 4 bases to trimming and J lost 4 bases; unmatched junction nucleotides: 13. CDR1 is SGHDN and CDR2 is FVKESK in the germline V gene. The CDR3 length is 17 residues. The CDR3 sequence: CASSRFQGGNAYNEQFF. In nucleotides, the CDR3 is TGTGCCAGCAGCCGGTTTCAAGGGGGCAATGCTTACAATGAGCAGTTCTTC.

The J gene is TRBJ1-1, the V gene TRBV7-2; D unresolved. The CDR3 is 14 residues long. The ends were cut back, 5 bases at V and 4 bases at J, with 14 bases in the middle. Germline loops: CDR1 SGHTA, CDR2 FQGNSA. CDR3 in amino acids: CASSTPPGFTEAFF. Here the CDR3 DNA reads TGTGCCAGCAGCACGCCACCGGGGTTCACTGAAGCTTTCTTT.

This clone was counted only a few times. Other DNA sequences in this sample translate to the same CDR3. This sequence joins TRBV19 and TRBJ2-2; TRBD1 might be the D (5 bases). With 1 base removed from V and 3 bases from J, the gap between germline ends came to 9 bases. The CDR3 contains 15 residues. CDR1 and CDR2 (germline): LNHDA, SQIVND (reference sequence). CDR3: CASSIARVYTGELFF. DNA for the CDR3: TGTGCCAGTAGTATAGCCAGGGTTTACACCGGGGAGCTGTTTTTT.

The chain combines TRBV28 with TRBJ2-1, with D possibly TRBD2 on 7 matching bases. The CDR3 has 16 residues. From germline, CDR1 is MDHEN and CDR2 SYDVKM. V gave up 6 bases and J gave up 0 bases, with 15 bases separating them. For the CDR3, the DNA is TGTGCCAGCAGGACCGGGGGCGGGAGCTCCTACAATGAGCAGTTCTTC. Its translation is CASRTGGGSSYNEQFF.

V gene TRBV7-9 combines with J gene TRBJ1-5; no firm D call. This CDR3 has 15 residues. CDR1 SEHNR and CDR2 FQNEAQ come from the germline V gene (reference sequence). Trimming removed 2 bases at V and 6 bases at J, with 14 bases between. CDR3 nucleotides: TGTGCCAGCAGCTTAACCGGTGGGCCCGGTCAGCCCCAGCATTTT. Translation gives CASSLTGGPGQPQHF.